These 10 T cell receptor beta chains originate from one sample sequenced in a study of blood T cell repertoires in COVID-19. Clones were sequenced by immunoSEQ multiplex PCR, and TCRdb holds only the in-frame ones, with some missing. The data hold tens of thousands of clones, with around nine tenths observed a single time. The sequenced sample consisted of peripheral blood. All receptors derive from a man between 50 and 59 years old with active COVID-19.

The chain links TRBV5-1 to TRBJ1-2; D is undetermined. Germline CDR1 reads SGHRS; CDR2 reads YFSETQ. The CDR3 sequence is 12 residues long. V lost 0 bases, J lost 8 bases, and 8 bases lay in between. In DNA form, the CDR3 reads TGCGCCAGCAGCTTGGACGGGAAGGGCTACACCTTC. Translated: CASSLDGKGYTF.

The V gene is TRBV9, the J gene TRBJ1-2; a weak D match, TRBD1 (5 bases). This CDR3 has 14 amino acids. CDR1 and CDR2 from the germline V gene are SGDLS and YYNGEE. With 0 bases removed from V and 6 bases from J, the gap between germline ends came to 12 bases. The CDR3 nucleotides read TGTGCCAGCAGCGTAGGGGCGTTAGGGGATGGCTACACCTTC. Translated: CASSVGALGDGYTF.

The rearrangement uses TRBV18 and TRBJ2-3, with 10 positions matching TRBD2. CDR1 is KGHSH, CDR2 LQKENI, per germline. CDR3 length: 18 amino acids. V shed 3 bases and J 2 bases; nucleotides not matched to a gene: 11. The CDR3 reads CASSPLSMLAGATDTQYF. The DNA for the CDR3 is TGTGCCAGCTCACCCCTGTCGATGCTAGCGGGAGCCACAGATACGCAGTATTTT.

The chain uses TRBV11-2 and TRBJ1-3; D not resolved. Per the germline V gene, CDR1 is SGHAT and CDR2 is FQNNGV. The CDR3 covers 13 residues. The ends were cut back, 4 bases at V and 3 bases at J, with 7 bases in the middle. This CDR3 is CASSSNIGNTIYF. The CDR3 DNA follows: TGTGCCAGCAGCTCCAACATTGGAAACACCATATATTTT. Looking up the rest from reference TRBV11-2 and TRBJ1-3 gives the full variable domain: EAGVAQSPRYKIIEKRQSVAFWCNPISGHATLYWYQQILGQGPKLLIQFQNNGVVDDSQLPKDRFSAERLKGVDSTLKIQPAKLEDSAVYLCASSSNIGNTIYFGEGSWLTVV.

This chain links TRBV5-1 with TRBJ2-2; 7 nucleotides agree with TRBD1. The ends lost 7 bases at V and 1 base at J; junction bases unmatched: 10. This CDR3 region has 16 residues. CDR1 SGHRS and CDR2 YFSETQ come from the germline V gene. The CDR3 nucleotides are TGCGCCAGCGGCCAGGGACAGATGGTGAACACCGGGGAGCTGTTTTTT. Its protein is CASGQGQMVNTGELFF.

The V gene is TRBV28, the J gene TRBJ1-2; 7 bases align to TRBD1. V lost 6 bases to trimming and J lost 4 bases; unmatched junction nucleotides: 5. This CDR3 spans 13 amino acids. Germline-derived CDR1 and CDR2 are MDHEN and SYDVKM. Here the CDR3 DNA reads TGTGCCAGCAGCCAAGGACAGGTCTATGGCTACACCTTC. It translates to CASSQGQVYGYTF.

This chain uses TRBV6-5 with TRBJ2-1; 7 bases map to TRBD2. The CDR3 is made up of 15 amino acids. Trimming cost V 4 bases and J 8 bases; bases outside gene matches: 11. The germline gives CDR1 MNHEY, CDR2 SVGAGI. CDR3 amino acids: CASSLLAARGDEQFF. The CDR3 region has the DNA TGTGCCAGCAGTTTGTTAGCGGCCCGGGGGGATGAGCAGTTCTTC.

J is TRBJ1-1 and V is TRBV29-1; weak D call: TRBD1 (6 bases). Germline values: CDR1 SQVTM, CDR2 ANQGSEA. The V gene lost 3 bases and the J gene lost 4 bases, with 15 bases spanning the gap. The CDR3 length is 14 residues. For the CDR3, the DNA is TGCAGCGTTGATACGGGGGGCTTTGGCACTGAAGCTTTCTTT. Its translation is CSVDTGGFGTEAFF.

The chain is built from TRBV29-1 and TRBJ1-6, with 7 positions matching TRBD1. The germline V gene has CDR1 SQVTM and CDR2 ANQGSEA. The CDR3 is made up of 13 amino acids. The V segment lost 4 bases and the J segment 7 bases; nucleotides outside the gene matches: 4. CDR3: CSVAGQLNSPLHF. The CDR3 coding sequence is TGCAGCGTTGCGGGACAGCTAAATTCACCCCTCCACTTT.

The chain has TRBV28 and TRBJ1-2; D uncertain. Trimming cost V 6 bases and J 1 base, with 12 bases left between them. The germline V gene has CDR1 MDHEN and CDR2 SYDVKM. The CDR3 totals 14 residues. CDR3: CASRRDTDNYGYTF. The CDR3, as DNA: TGTGCCAGCAGACGTGACACGGATAACTATGGCTACACCTTC.